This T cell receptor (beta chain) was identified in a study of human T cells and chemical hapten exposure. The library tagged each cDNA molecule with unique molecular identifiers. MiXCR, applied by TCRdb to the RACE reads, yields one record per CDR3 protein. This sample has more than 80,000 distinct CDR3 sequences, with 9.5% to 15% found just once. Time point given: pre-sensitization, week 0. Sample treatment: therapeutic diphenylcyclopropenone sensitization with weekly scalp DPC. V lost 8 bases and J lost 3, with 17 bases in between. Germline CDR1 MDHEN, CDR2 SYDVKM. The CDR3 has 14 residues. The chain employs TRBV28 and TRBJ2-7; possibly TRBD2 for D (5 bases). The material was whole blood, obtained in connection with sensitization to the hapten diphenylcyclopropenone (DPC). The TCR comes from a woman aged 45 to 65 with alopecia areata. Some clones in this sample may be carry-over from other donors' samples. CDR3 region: CASGPHITSYEQYF. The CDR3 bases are TGTGCCAGCGGTCCTCACATAACTAGCTACGAGCAGTACTTC. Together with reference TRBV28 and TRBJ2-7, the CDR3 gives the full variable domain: DVKVTQSSRYLVKRTGEKVFLECVQDMDHENMFWYRQDPGLGLRLIYFSYDVKMKEKGDIPEGYSVSREKKERFSLILESASTNQTSMYLCASGPHITSYEQYFGPGTRLTVT.